The entry below describes one T cell receptor beta chain. Its target is not known. Relative to the germline gene, one junction end is altered; a read error may explain this. This sample was included in a study of graft-versus-host responses after intestinal transplantation. Study background: Grafts were multivisceral, liver-intestinal, or isolated intestinal. Tacrolimus and steroids were given for around 3 years to all recipients after anti-thymocyte globulin induction. General study results and limits: The recipient marrow held GvH clones, and some of them showed up first in ileum or blood. Researchers found peak circulating GvH clone levels linked to early post-transplant HvG declines.

Germline CDR1 reads MDHEN; CDR2 reads SYDVKM. This CDR3 contains 14 residues. Only in-frame clones appear in the TCRdb table, and some are missing; sequencing was by immunoSEQ multiplex PCR. The sample contains just under 85,000 clones, around 90% of which appear only once. The source material was unstimulated CD8+ T cells sorted from spleen or lymph node cells, sampled before transplant. The V and J genes are TRBV28 and TRBJ1-1; D is perhaps TRBD1 (5 bases). The source of this sequence is a human donor who was the organ donor for an intestinal transplant. CDR3 region: CASSSKDITTVRVF. In DNA form, the CDR3 reads TGTGCCAGCAGTTCCAAGGACATAACCACGGTTCGCGTCTTT.